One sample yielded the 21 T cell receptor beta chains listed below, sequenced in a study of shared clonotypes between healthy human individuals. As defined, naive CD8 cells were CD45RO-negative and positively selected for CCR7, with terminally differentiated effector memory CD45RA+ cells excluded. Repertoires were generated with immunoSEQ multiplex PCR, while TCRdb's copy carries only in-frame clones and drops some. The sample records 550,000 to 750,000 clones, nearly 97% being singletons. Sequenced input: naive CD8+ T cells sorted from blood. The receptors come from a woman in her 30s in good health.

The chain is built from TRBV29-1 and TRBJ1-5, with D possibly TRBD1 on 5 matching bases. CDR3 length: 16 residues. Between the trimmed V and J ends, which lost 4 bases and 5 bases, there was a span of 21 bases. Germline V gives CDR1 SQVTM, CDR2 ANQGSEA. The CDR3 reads CSVVLREGQGHQPQHF. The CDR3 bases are TGCAGCGTTGTTTTGCGTGAGGGTCAGGGTCATCAGCCCCAGCATTTT.

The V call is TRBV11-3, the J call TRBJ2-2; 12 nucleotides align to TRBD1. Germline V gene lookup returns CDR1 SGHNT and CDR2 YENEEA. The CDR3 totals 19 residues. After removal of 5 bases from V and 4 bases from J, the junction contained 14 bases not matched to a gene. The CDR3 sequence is CASSPGGPGQGARTGELFF. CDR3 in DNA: TGTGCCAGCAGCCCAGGCGGTCCGGGACAGGGGGCCCGCACCGGGGAGCTGTTTTTT.

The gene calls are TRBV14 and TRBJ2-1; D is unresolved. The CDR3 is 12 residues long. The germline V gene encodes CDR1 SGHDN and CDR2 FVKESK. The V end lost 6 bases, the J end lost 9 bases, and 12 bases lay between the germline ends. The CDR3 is CASRKVMGEQFF. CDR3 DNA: TGTGCCAGCAGGAAAGTAATGGGTGAGCAGTTCTTC.

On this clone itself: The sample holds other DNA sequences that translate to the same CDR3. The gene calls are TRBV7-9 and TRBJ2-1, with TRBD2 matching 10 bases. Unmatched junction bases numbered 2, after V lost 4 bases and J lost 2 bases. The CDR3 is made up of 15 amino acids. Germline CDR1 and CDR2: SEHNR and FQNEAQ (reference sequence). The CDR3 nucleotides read TGTGCCAGCAGCTCGACTAGCGGGCCCTACAATGAGCAGTTCTTC. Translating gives CASSSTSGPYNEQFF.

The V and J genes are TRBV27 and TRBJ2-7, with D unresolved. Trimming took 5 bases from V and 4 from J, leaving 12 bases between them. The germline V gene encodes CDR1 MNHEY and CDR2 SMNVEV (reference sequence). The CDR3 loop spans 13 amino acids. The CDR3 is CASSVPDGYEQYF. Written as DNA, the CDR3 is TGTGCCAGCAGTGTGCCAGACGGGTACGAGCAGTACTTC.

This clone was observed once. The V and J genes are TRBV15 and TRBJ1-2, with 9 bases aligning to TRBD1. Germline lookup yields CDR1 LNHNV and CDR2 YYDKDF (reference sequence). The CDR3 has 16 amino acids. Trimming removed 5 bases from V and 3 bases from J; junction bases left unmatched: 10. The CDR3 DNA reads TGTGCCACCAGCGCCTCTGGGGACAGGGTTTACTATGGCTACACCTTC. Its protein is CATSASGDRVYYGYTF.

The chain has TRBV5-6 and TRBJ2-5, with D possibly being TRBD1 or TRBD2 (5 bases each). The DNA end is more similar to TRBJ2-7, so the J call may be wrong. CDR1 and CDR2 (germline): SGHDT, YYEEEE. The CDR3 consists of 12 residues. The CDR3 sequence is CASSLWGNEQYF. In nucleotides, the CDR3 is TGTGCCAGCAGCTTGTGGGGGAACGAGCAGTACTTC.

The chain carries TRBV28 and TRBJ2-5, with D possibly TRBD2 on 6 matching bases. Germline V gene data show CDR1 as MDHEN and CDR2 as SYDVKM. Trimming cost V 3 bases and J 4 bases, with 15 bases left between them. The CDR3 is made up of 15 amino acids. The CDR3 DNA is TGTGCCAGCAGTTTCCCCCGGGGGTCGGCAGAGACCCAGTACTTC. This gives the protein CASSFPRGSAETQYF.

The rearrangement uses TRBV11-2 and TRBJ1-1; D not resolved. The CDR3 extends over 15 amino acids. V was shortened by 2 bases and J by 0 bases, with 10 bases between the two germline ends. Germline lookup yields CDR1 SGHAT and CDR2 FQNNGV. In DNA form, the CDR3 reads TGTGCCAGCAGCTTAAGTTCACTTATGAACACTGAAGCTTTCTTT. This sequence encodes CASSLSSLMNTEAFF.

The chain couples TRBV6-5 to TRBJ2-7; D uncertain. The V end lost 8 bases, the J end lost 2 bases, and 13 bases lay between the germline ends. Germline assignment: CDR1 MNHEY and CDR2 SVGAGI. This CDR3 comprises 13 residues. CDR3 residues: CASGRLGTYEQYF. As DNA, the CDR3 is TGTGCCAGCGGGCGGTTGGGCACCTACGAGCAGTACTTC.

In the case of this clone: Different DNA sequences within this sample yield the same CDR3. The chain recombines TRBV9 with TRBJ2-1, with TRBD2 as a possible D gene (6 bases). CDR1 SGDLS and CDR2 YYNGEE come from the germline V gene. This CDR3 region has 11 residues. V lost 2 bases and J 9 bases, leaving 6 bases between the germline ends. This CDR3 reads CASSVGGEQFF. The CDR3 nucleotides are TGTGCCAGCAGCGTCGGGGGTGAGCAGTTCTTC.

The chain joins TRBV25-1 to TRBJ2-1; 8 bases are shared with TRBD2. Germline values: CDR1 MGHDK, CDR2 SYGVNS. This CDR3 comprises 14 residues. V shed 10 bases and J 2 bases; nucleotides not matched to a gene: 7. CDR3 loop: CAIRRGGPYNEQFF. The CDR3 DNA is TGTGCCATAAGACGGGGGGGGCCCTACAATGAGCAGTTCTTC. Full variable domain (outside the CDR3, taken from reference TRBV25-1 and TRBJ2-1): EADIYQTPRYLVIGTGKKITLECSQTMGHDKMYWYQQDPGMELHLIHYSYGVNSTEKGDLSSESTVSRIRTEHFPLTLESARPSHTSQYLCAIRRGGPYNEQFFGPGTRLTVL.

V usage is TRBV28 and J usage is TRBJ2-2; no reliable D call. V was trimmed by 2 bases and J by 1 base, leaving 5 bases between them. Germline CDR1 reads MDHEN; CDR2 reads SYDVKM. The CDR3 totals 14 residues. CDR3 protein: CASSLTKNTGELFF. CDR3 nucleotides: TGTGCCAGCAGTTTAACAAAGAACACCGGGGAGCTGTTTTTT.

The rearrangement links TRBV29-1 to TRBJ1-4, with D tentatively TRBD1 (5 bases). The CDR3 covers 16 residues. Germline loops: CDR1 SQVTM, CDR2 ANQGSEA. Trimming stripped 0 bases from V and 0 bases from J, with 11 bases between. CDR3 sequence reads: CSVEDWDAATNEKLFF. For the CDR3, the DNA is TGCAGCGTTGAAGATTGGGACGCTGCAACTAATGAAAAACTGTTTTTT.

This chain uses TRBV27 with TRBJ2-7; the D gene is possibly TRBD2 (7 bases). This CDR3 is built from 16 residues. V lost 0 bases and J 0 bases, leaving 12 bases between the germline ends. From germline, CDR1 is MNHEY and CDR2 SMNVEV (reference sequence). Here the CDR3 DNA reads TGTGCCAGCAGTTTATCGGGGGGGACACGCTCCTACGAGCAGTACTTC. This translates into CASSLSGGTRSYEQYF.

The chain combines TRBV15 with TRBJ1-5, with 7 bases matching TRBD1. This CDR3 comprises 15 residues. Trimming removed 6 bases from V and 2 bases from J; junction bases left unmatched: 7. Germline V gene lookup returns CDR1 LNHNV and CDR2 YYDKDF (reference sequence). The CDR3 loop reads CATSTTGEGNQPQHF. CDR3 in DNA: TGTGCCACCAGTACTACAGGGGAGGGCAATCAGCCCCAGCATTTT.

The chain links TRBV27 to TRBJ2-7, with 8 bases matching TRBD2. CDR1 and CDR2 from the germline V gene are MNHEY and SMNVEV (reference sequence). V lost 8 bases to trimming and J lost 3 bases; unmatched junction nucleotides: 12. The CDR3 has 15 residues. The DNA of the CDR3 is TGTGCCAGCCGCTCGGGGGGGAGAGTGGGCTACGAGCAGTACTTC. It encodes CASRSGGRVGYEQYF.

CDR3 DNA sequence: TGTGCCAGCAGCACAACAAATAGAGGACTAGTTTGGGAGACCCAGTACTTC. This codes for CASSTTNRGLVWETQYF. The rearrangement uses TRBV5-6 and TRBJ2-5; TRBD2 agrees at 7 bases. The ends lost 4 bases at V and 5 bases at J; junction bases unmatched: 17. This CDR3 contains 17 residues. Germline V lookup: CDR1 SGHDT, CDR2 YYEEEE. The full variable domain, in which reference TRBV5-6 and TRBJ2-5 provide the parts outside the CDR3, is DAGVTQSPTHLIKTRGQQVTLRCSPKSGHDTVSWYQQALGQGPQFIFQYYEEEERQRGNFPDRFSGHQFPNYSSELNVNALLLGDSALYLCASSTTNRGLVWETQYFGPGTRLLVL.

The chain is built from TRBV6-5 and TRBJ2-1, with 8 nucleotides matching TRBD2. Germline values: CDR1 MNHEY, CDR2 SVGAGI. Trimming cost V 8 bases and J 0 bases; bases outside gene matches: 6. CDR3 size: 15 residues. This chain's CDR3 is CASAPAGGSYNEQFF. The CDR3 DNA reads TGTGCCAGCGCGCCGGCGGGAGGCTCCTACAATGAGCAGTTCTTC.

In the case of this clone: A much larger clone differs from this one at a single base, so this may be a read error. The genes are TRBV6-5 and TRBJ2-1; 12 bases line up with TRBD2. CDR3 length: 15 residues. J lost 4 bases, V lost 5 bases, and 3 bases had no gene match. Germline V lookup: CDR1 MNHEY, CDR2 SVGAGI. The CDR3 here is CASSIGLAGYNEQFF. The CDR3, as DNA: TGTGCCAGCAGTATCGGACTAGCGGGGTACAATGAGCAGTTCTTC.

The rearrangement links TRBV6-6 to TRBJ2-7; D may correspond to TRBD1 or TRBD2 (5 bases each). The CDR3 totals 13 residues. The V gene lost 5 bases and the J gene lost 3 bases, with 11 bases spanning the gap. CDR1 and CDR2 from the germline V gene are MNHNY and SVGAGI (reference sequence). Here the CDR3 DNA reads TGTGCCAGCAGTCCCGGGACGGACTACGAGCAGTACTTC. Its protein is CASSPGTDYEQYF.